This TCR beta chain was recorded in a study of tumor-infiltrating lymphocytes in glioblastoma multiforme. TCR beta libraries were built from RNA through three nested multiplex PCR rounds using modified ARM-PCR. In TCRdb, the multiplex PCR reads were re-called with MiXCR into one record per CDR3 protein. The sample consists of 25,000 to 40,000 distinct CDR3 sequences, about 64% of them appearing once. This CDR3 is 15 amino acids long. General study points: The T cells in this sample were not sorted into functional subsets.

This clonotype was found a few times. Its target is unknown. The CDR3 ends on some other residue instead of the conserved phenylalanine or tryptophan, so this is likely a read error. This receptor was identified in a male donor with glioblastoma. The material sequenced was brain tumor tissue. The V call is TRBV12-3 or TRBV12-4, the J call TRBJ2-5; 8 bases line up with TRBD1. The CDR3 sequence: CASSGSTGEVEAQYV. The CDR3 DNA reads TGTGCCAGCAGTGGCTCGACAGGGGAGGTAGAGGCCCAGTACGTC.